This TCR beta chain was captured by sequencing in a study of human T cells and chemical hapten exposure. General study results and limits: The study found expanded TCRs formed significantly more large CDR3 similarity clusters than controls. DPC sensitization produced no change in TCRs with frequency above 1 in 1000.

The time point: patch test 2, 6 weeks after DPC sensitization. Treatment: therapeutic diphenylcyclopropenone sensitization with weekly scalp DPC. Unfractionated whole blood was the source from which total RNA was extracted. TCRdb itself ran the RACE reads through MiXCR, one entry per CDR3 protein. Of some 96,000 distinct CDR3 sequences in the sample, roughly a tenth are singletons; the top ten hold just over 2%. This clonotype has a count of ten or more. Its antigen is unknown. Material: whole blood, obtained in connection with sensitization to the hapten diphenylcyclopropenone (DPC). The receptor's source is a woman aged 40 to 50 with alopecia areata. Some clones in this sample may be carry-over from other donors' samples.

Here the CDR3 reads CASSQIDRRTYNEQFF. In DNA, the CDR3 is TGTGCCAGCAGCCAAATCGACAGGCGCACCTACAATGAGCAGTTCTTC. This chain connects TRBV4-2 to TRBJ2-1; tentatively, D is TRBD1 (6 bases). Trimming removed 2 bases at V and 2 bases at J, with 13 bases between. Germline loops: CDR1 LGHNA, CDR2 YNFKEQ. The CDR3 totals 16 residues.